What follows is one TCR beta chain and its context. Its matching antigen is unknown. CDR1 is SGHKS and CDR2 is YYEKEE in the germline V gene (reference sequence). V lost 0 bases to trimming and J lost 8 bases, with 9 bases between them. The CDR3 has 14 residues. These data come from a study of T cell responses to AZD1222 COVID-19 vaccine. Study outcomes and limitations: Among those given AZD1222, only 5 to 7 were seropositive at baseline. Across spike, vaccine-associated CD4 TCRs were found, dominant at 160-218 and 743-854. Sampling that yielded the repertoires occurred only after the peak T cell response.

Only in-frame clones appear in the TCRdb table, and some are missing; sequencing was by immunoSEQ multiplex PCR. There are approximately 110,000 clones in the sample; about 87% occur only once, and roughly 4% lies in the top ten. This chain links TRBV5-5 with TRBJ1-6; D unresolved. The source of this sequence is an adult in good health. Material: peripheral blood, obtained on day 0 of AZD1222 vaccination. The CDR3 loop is CASSLVNWDSPLHF. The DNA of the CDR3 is TGTGCCAGCAGCTTGGTAAACTGGGATTCACCCCTCCACTTT.